These T cell receptor beta chains were read from a single sample in a study of blood T cell repertoires in COVID-19. Some clones are missing from TCRdb's copy, which holds only in-frame ones; the method was immunoSEQ multiplex PCR. The sample lists 200,000 to 250,000 clones; about 86% were seen once. Material: peripheral blood. The receptors originated from a woman aged 45-59 years with COVID-19, enrolled during active disease. Each CDR3 is given with its conserved first and last residue. D genes are given only for firm matches. Some rows mark clone size as missing; the rest say once, few, many or name a class of expanded clone.

j_gene | d_gene | abundance | v_gene | CDR3aa | CDR3nt
TRBJ2-2 | TRBD1 | - | TRBV18 | CASSPNQAGGNTGELFF | TGTGCCAGCTCGCCAAACCAGGCAGGGGGCAACACCGGGGAGCTGTTTTTT
TRBJ1-6 | - | - | TRBV3-1/TRBV3-2 | CASSQARLNYNSPLHF | TGTGCCAGCAGCCAAGCTAGGCTGAACTATAATTCACCCCTCCACTTT
TRBJ2-2 | TRBD1 | once | TRBV4-1 | CASSQQGAGGELFF | TGCGCCAGCAGCCAACAGGGGGCCGGCGGGGAGCTGTTTTTT
TRBJ2-2 | - | - | TRBV5-6 | CASSSYTGELFF | TGTGCCAGCAGCTCATACACCGGGGAGCTGTTTTTT
TRBJ2-2 | TRBD1 | - | TRBV9 | CASSAPRTGVGNTGELFF | TGTGCCAGCAGCGCCCCTAGGACAGGGGTCGGTAACACCGGGGAGCTGTTTTTT
TRBJ1-5 | TRBD1 | - | TRBV6-2/TRBV6-3 | CASSFGQGDQPQHF | TGTGCCAGCAGCTTTGGACAGGGGGATCAGCCCCAGCATTTT
TRBJ2-7 | - | once | TRBV19 | CASSIEYRPYEQYF | TGTGCCAGTAGTATTGAGTACCGTCCCTACGAGCAGTACTTC
TRBJ2-1 | TRBD2 | - | TRBV19 | CASSIVSGVNHNEQFF | TGTGCCAGTAGTATAGTTAGCGGGGTAAATCACAATGAGCAGTTCTTC
TRBJ1-1 | - | - | TRBV12-3/TRBV12-4 | CASVKGPTEAFF | TGTGCCAGCGTCAAGGGGCCCACTGAAGCTTTCTTT
TRBJ2-1 | TRBD2 | - | TRBV6-2/TRBV6-3 | CASSQSGGAVEQFF | TGTGCCAGCAGTCAAAGCGGGGGGGCCGTGGAGCAGTTCTTC
TRBJ2-1 | TRBD1 | - | TRBV24-1 | CATSGGLAYNEQFF | TGTGCCACCTCAGGGGGTTTGGCCTACAATGAGCAGTTCTTC
TRBJ1-1 | - | - | TRBV4-1 | CASSHTEIWTEAFF | TGCGCCAGCAGCCATACAGAGATTTGGACTGAAGCTTTCTTT
TRBJ1-5 | - | - | TRBV12-3/TRBV12-4 | CASSWRAGQPQHF | TGTGCCAGCAGTTGGCGCGCGGGGCAGCCCCAGCATTTT
TRBJ2-3 | - | - | TRBV9 | CASSYLTSNTQYF | TGTGCCAGCAGCTACCTTACTAGCAATACGCAGTATTTT
TRBJ2-2 | - | - | TRBV2 | CASRQRRGTGELFF | TGTGCCAGCAGGCAGAGGCGGGGTACCGGGGAGCTGTTTTTT
TRBJ1-2 | TRBD1 | - | TRBV19 | CASSSQGQGSRGGYTF | TGTGCCAGTAGTAGCCAGGGACAGGGTTCCCGAGGTGGCTACACCTTC
TRBJ2-5 | TRBD1 | - | TRBV23-1 | CASSQSDKGAQETQYF | TGCGCCAGCAGTCAATCTGACAAGGGGGCCCAAGAGACCCAGTACTTC
TRBJ1-5 | - | - | TRBV21-1 | CASSKAWDRENSNQPQHF | TGTGCCAGCAGCAAAGCGTGGGACAGGGAGAATAGCAATCAGCCCCAGCATTTT
TRBJ2-3 | - | - | TRBV5-1 | CASSLSYSGGKDTQYF | TGCGCCAGCAGCTTGTCGTACAGTGGTGGAAAAGATACGCAGTATTTT
TRBJ1-6 | - | - | TRBV11-2 | CASSLRPGGNSPLHF | TGTGCCAGCAGCCTCAGGCCGGGAGGAAATTCACCCCTCCACTTT
TRBJ2-7 | - | - | TRBV19 | CASSMGRGPGEEQYF | TGTGCCAGTAGTATGGGGCGGGGCCCTGGTGAAGAGCAGTACTTC
TRBJ1-1 | TRBD1 | - | TRBV20-1 | CSASLLLRDRGRRAFF | TGCAGTGCTAGTCTTTTATTGCGGGACAGGGGTAGGAGGGCTTTCTTT
TRBJ1-1 | - | - | TRBV7-2 | CASSLDRVGTEAFF | TGTGCCAGCAGCTTAGACAGGGTCGGCACTGAAGCTTTCTTT
TRBJ1-1 | - | - | TRBV7-2 | CASSGQGKSTEAFF | TGTGCCAGCAGCGGGCAGGGTAAGAGCACTGAAGCTTTCTTT
TRBJ1-1 | TRBD1 | - | TRBV19 | CASHRGLVRDTEAFF | TGTGCCAGCCACAGGGGATTAGTAAGGGACACTGAAGCTTTCTTT
TRBJ2-7 | TRBD1 | - | TRBV4-1 | CASSQPGGNEQYF | TGCGCCAGCAGCCAACCAGGGGGCAACGAGCAGTACTTC
TRBJ1-1 | - | - | TRBV21-1 | CASSKAPGGNTEAFF | TGTGCCAGCAGCAAAGCGCCGGGGGGGAACACTGAAGCTTTCTTT
TRBJ2-7 | - | - | TRBV4-3 | CASSQVMGREQYF | TGCGCCAGCAGCCAAGTCATGGGCAGGGAGCAGTACTTC
TRBJ2-3 | TRBD2 | - | TRBV9 | CASSVAGGLTDTQYF | TGTGCCAGCAGCGTAGCGGGAGGCCTCACAGATACGCAGTATTTT
TRBJ1-5 | - | - | TRBV13 | CASSLGRLNQPQHF | TGTGCCAGCAGCTTAGGGCGGCTTAATCAGCCCCAGCATTTT
TRBJ2-2 | TRBD2 | - | TRBV5-1 | CASSFQAGALTGELFF | TGCGCCAGCAGCTTTCAAGCGGGGGCTCTCACCGGGGAGCTGTTTTTT
TRBJ2-5 | - | - | TRBV2 | CASTGSDQGTYQETQYF | TGTGCCAGCACCGGATCCGACCAGGGGACGTACCAAGAGACCCAGTACTTC
TRBJ2-3 | TRBD2 | - | TRBV3-1/TRBV3-2 | CASSPPGLAGGDTQYF | TGTGCCAGCAGCCCCCCGGGACTAGCGGGGGGAGATACGCAGTATTTT
TRBJ2-7 | TRBD2 | once | TRBV11-2 | CASSSLKAGGSYEQYF | TGTGCCAGCAGCTCCCTGAAAGCGGGGGGCTCCTACGAGCAGTACTTC
TRBJ2-7 | - | - | TRBV5-1 | CASSLAWGDYEQYF | TGCGCCAGCAGCTTGGCTTGGGGGGACTACGAGCAGTACTTC
TRBJ2-2 | TRBD2 | - | TRBV9 | CASSGAGGLFTGELFF | TGTGCCAGCAGCGGGGCCGGGGGACTATTCACCGGGGAGCTGTTTTTT
TRBJ2-5 | TRBD2 | - | TRBV5-4 | CASSFPQRGIQETQYF | TGTGCCAGCAGCTTTCCGCAGCGGGGAATTCAAGAGACCCAGTACTTC
TRBJ2-3 | - | - | TRBV7-8 | CASSPRGDTQYF | TGTGCCAGCAGCCCTAGGGGAGATACGCAGTATTTT
TRBJ1-5 | - | - | TRBV30 | CAWSPGAGQPQHF | TGTGCCTGGAGTCCCGGCGCGGGTCAGCCCCAGCATTTT
TRBJ1-5 | - | - | TRBV6-4 | CASTHIFQPQHF | TGTGCCAGCACCCACATCTTTCAGCCCCAGCATTTT
TRBJ2-1 | - | once | TRBV24-1 | CATSDWSSYNEQFF | TGTGCCACCAGTGATTGGAGCTCCTACAATGAGCAGTTCTTC